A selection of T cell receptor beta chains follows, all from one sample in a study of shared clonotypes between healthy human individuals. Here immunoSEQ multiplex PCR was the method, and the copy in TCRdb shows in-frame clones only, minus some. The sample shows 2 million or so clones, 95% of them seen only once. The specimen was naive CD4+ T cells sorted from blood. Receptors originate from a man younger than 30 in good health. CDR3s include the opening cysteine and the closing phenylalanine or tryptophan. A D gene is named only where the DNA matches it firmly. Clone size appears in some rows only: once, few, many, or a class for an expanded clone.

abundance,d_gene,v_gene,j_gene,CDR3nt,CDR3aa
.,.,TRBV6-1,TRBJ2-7,TGTGCCAGCAGGGGAAGCTCCTACGAGCAGTACTTC,CASRGSSYEQYF
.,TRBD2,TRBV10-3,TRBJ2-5,TGTGCCCGATCCCCGGGACTAGCGCCTCTAACGATGTACCAAGAGACCCAGTACTTC,CARSPGLAPLTMYQETQYF
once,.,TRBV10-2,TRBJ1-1,TGCGCCAGCAGTGATTTCGGGGGCACTGAAGCTTTCTTT,CASSDFGGTEAFF
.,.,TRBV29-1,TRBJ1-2,TGCAGCGTTGGGTCAAATCTTAACTATGGCTACACCTTC,CSVGSNLNYGYTF
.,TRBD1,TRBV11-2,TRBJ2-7,TGTGCCAGCAGCTTAGCCCGAACGACAGGGGTCCCGATCGAGCAGTACTTC,CASSLARTTGVPIEQYF
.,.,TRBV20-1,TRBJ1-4,TGCAGTGCCAGTAATGAAAAACTGTTTTTT,CSASNEKLFF
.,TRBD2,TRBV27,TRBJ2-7,TGTGCCAGCAGTGTATCGATAGCGGGAGGTCGCGAGCAGTACTTC,CASSVSIAGGREQYF
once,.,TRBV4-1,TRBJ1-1,TGCGCCAGCAGCCGGGGACGCACCATGAACACTGAAGCTTTCTTT,CASSRGRTMNTEAFF
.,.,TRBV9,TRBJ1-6,TGTGCCAGCAGCGTAAGAGACGGGACGGGATCACCCCTCCACTTT,CASSVRDGTGSPLHF
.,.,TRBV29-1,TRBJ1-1,TGCAGCGTTGACAGGCAGAACACTGAAGCTTTCTTT,CSVDRQNTEAFF
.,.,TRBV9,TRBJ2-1,TGTGCCAGCAGCGTACTAGGGGAACAATACAATGAGCAGTTCTTC,CASSVLGEQYNEQFF
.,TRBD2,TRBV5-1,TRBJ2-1,TGCGCCAGCAGCTTCACTAGCGGGTACTACAATGAGCAGTTCTTC,CASSFTSGYYNEQFF
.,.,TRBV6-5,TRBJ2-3,TGTGCCAGCAAAAGGGCTGAGACAGATACGCAGTATTTT,CASKRAETDTQYF
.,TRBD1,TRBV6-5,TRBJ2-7,TGTGCCAGCAGAAGAGACAGGGCTGGTGAGCAGTACTTC,CASRRDRAGEQYF
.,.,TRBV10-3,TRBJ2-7,TGTGCCATCAGTGAGTCTCTGCTCCCAACCTACGAGCAGTACTTC,CAISESLLPTYEQYF
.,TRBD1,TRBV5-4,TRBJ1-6,TGTGCCAGCAGCACAGCAGGGGGATATAATTCACCCCTCCACTTT,CASSTAGGYNSPLHF
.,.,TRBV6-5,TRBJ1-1,TGTGCCAGCAGAAGGGCCCTAAGCACTGAAGCTTTCTTT,CASRRALSTEAFF
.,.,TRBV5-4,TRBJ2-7,TGTGCCAGCAGCTTGGCCCACGAGGAGTTCTACGAGCAGTACTTC,CASSLAHEEFYEQYF
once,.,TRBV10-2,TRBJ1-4,TGCGCCGGCCCAGCAACTAATGAAAAACTGTTTTTT,CAGPATNEKLFF
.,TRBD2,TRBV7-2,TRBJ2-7,TGTGCCAGCAGCTTCTCAGCGGGGGAATCCTACGAGCAGTACTTC,CASSFSAGESYEQYF
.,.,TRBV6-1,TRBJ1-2,TGTGCCAGCAGTGACCCCTCGAAGGGGGTTTTCGGCTACACCTTC,CASSDPSKGVFGYTF
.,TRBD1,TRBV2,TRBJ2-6,TGTGCCAGCAGCGCGACAGGGACTGGGGCCAACGTCCTGACTTTC,CASSATGTGANVLTF
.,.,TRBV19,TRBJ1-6,TGTGCCAGTAGTACAGGGAGCTCCTATAATTCACCCCTCCACTTT,CASSTGSSYNSPLHF
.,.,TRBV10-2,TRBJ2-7,TGCGCCAGCAGTAAGGGACACCTGGCCTCCTACGAGCAGTACTTC,CASSKGHLASYEQYF
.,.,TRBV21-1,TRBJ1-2,TGTGCCAGCAGCCCCCCCGGATCACCCTATGGCTACACCTTC,CASSPPGSPYGYTF
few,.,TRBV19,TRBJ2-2,TGTGCCAGTAGTGGTGGAAGTGGGGTTACCGGGGAGCTGTTTTTT,CASSGGSGVTGELFF
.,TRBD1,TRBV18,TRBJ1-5,TGTGCCAGCTCCCAGGCCGGGACAGGGGGCAATCAGCCCCAGCATTTT,CASSQAGTGGNQPQHF
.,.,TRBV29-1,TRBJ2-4,TGCAGCGTTGAAGATCAGGGTGCGGGACAGCTAAAAAAAAACATTCAGTACTTC,CSVEDQGAGQLKKNIQYF
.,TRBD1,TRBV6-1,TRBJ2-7,TGTGCCAGCAGTTCACGACAGGGGGCTTCCTACGAGCAGTACTTC,CASSSRQGASYEQYF